The next 2 T cell receptor beta chains were all read from a single sample in a study of cytomegalovirus exposure and HLA in healthy donors (TCRdb year 2017). Libraries were constructed by the immunoSEQ multiplex PCR assay. For the multiplex PCR, a mixture combining 60 forward primers for TCR Vbeta segments and 13 reverse primers for TCR Jbeta segments was used. TCRdb obtained this table from immuneACCESS and retained in-frame rearrangements with V and J assigned. These tables miss some clones; where compared with another copy, unresolved V genes account for less than half of the shortfall, and the remainder is unexplained. The sample records fewer than 150,000 clones, 15% to 19% of which are singletons. About 1.9% of the sample is taken by the ten largest. Material: PBMCs. These receptors all come from a woman aged 18-35 years in good health and CMV-seronegative.

This clone was picked up a small number of times. J is TRBJ2-5 and V is TRBV6-5, with a possible D match to TRBD2 (5 bases). CDR3 length equals 14 residues. The V end was cut by 0 bases, the J end by 7 bases, with 12 bases between. From germline, CDR1 is MNHEY and CDR2 SVGAGI. Here the CDR3 DNA reads TGTGCCAGCAGTTACTCGGAACTAGTTGGGACCCAGTACTTC. Protein: CASSYSELVGTQYF.

This clone was detected only a few times. The chain's CDR3 is CASSEQGFSNQPQHF. Here the CDR3 DNA reads TGTGCCAGCTCGGAACAGGGATTTAGCAATCAGCCCCAGCATTTT. The chain is built from TRBV18 and TRBJ1-5; possibly TRBD1 for D (6 bases). Trimming left V 6 bases short and J 0 bases short, with 12 bases between. Germline CDR1 and CDR2: KGHSH and LQKENI. There are 15 residues in the CDR3.